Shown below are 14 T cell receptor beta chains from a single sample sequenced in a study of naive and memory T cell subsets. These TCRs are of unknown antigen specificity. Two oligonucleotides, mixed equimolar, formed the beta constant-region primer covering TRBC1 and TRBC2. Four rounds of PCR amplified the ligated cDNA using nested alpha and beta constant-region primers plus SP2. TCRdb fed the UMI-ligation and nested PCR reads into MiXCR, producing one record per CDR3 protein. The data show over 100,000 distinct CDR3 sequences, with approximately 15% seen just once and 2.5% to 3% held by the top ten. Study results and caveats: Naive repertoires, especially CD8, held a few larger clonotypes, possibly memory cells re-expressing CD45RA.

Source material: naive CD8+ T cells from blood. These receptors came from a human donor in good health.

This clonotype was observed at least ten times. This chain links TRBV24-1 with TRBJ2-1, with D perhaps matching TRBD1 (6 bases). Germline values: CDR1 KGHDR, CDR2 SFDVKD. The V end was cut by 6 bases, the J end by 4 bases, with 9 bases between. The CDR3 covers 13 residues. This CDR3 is CATSSGAYNEQFF. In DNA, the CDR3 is TGTGCCACCAGTTCAGGGGCTTACAATGAGCAGTTCTTC.

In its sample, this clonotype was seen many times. The CDR3 sequence: CASTPMEGEGYTF. The CDR3 region has the DNA TGTGCCAGCACCCCCATGGAGGGAGAAGGCTACACCTTC. The gene calls are TRBV7-8 and TRBJ1-2; D gene ambiguous. V lost 7 bases, J lost 8 bases, and 17 bases lay in between. This CDR3 has 13 residues. Germline V gives CDR1 SGHVS, CDR2 FQNEAQ.

The CDR3 region is CASSFGGGPAHEQFF. In DNA form, the CDR3 reads TGTGCCAGCAGTTTTGGGGGGGGGCCCGCCCATGAGCAGTTCTTC. This sequence joins TRBV6-5 and TRBJ2-1; D might be TRBD2 (7 bases). Germline assignment: CDR1 MNHEY and CDR2 SVGAGI. Trimming cost V 4 bases and J 8 bases, with 18 bases left between them. CDR3 length: 15 residues.

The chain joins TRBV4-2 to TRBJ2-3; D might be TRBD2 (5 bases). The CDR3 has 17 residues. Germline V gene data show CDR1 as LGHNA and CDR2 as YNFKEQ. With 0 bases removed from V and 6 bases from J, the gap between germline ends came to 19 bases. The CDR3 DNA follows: TGTGCCAGCAGCCAAGACCCCCTAGCCGTCCCTTCGGATACGCAGTATTTT. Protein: CASSQDPLAVPSDTQYF.

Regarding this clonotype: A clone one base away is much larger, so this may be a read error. In DNA form, the CDR3 reads TGTGCCAGCTCACCTCTCTCTTCGCGTACAGATACGCAGTATTTT. Translation gives CASSPLSSRTDTQYF. This chain joins TRBV18 and TRBJ2-3; unclear D gene. Trimming pared 3 bases from V and 3 bases from J, leaving 13 bases between. Germline V CDR1 and CDR2: KGHSH, LQKENI. The CDR3 spans 15 residues. The full variable domain, in which reference TRBV18 and TRBJ2-3 provide the parts outside the CDR3, is NAGVMQNPRHLVRRRGQEARLRCSPMKGHSHVYWYRQLPEEGLKFMVYLQKENIIDESGMPKERFSAEFPKEGPSILRIQQVVRGDSAAYFCASSPLSSRTDTQYFGPGTRLTVL.

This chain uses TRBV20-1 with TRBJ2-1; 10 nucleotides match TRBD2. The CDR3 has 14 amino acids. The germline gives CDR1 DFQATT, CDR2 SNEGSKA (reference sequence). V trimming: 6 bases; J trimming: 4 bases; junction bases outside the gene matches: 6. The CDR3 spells CSALGLADYNEQFF. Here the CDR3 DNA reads TGCAGTGCCCTAGGACTAGCGGATTACAATGAGCAGTTCTTC.

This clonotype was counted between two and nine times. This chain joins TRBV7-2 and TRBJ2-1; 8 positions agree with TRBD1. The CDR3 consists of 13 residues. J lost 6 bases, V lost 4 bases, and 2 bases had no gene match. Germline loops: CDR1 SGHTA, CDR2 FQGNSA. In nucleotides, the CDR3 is TGTGCCAGCAGCTCCGGACAGGGCAATGAGCAGTTCTTC. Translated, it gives CASSSGQGNEQFF.

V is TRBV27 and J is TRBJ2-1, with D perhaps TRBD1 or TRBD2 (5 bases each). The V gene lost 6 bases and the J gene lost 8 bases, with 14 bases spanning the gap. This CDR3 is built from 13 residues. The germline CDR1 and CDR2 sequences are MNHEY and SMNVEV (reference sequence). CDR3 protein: CASSPGTLDEQFF. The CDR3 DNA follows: TGTGCCAGCAGCCCCGGGACCCTCGATGAGCAGTTCTTC.

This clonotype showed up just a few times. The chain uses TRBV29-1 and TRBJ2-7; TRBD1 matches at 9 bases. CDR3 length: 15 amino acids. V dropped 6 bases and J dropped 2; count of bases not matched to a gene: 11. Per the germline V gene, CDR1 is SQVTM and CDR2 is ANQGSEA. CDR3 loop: CSVLGPGDRAYEQYF. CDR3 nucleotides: TGCAGCGTCCTGGGCCCGGGGGACAGGGCCTACGAGCAGTACTTC.

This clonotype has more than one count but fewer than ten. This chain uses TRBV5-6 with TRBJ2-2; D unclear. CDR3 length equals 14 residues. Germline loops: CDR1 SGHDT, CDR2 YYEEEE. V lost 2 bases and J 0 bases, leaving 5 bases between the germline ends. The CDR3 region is CASSFGSNTGELFF. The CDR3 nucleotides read TGTGCCAGCAGCTTCGGCTCGAACACCGGGGAGCTGTTTTTT.

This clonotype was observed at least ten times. CDR3 protein: CASSYSRQGPNYTF. CDR3 in DNA: TGTGCCAGCAGTTATAGCCGTCAGGGCCCCAACTACACCTTC. J is TRBJ1-2 and V is TRBV6-5, with D possibly matching TRBD1 (5 bases). The germline V gene encodes CDR1 MNHEY and CDR2 SVGAGI. V lost 3 bases and J lost 10, with 18 bases in between. This CDR3 has 14 amino acids.

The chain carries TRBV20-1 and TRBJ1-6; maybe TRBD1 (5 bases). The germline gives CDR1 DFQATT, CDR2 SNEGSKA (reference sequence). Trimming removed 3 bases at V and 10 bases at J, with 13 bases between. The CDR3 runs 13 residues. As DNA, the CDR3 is TGCAGTGCTAGCAGACAGTCTGGATCACCCCTCCACTTT. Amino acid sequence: CSASRQSGSPLHF.

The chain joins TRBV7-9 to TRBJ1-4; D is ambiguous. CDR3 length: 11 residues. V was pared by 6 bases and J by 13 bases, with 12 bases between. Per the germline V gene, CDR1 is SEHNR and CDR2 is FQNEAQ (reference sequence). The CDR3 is CASRSGRGLFF. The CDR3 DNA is TGTGCCAGCAGGTCGGGTCGCGGACTGTTTTTT.

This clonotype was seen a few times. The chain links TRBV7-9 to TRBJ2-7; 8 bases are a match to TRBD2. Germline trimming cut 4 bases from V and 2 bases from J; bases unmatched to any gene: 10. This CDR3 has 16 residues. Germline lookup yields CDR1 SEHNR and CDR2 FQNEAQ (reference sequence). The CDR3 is CASSSTTPGGTYEQYF. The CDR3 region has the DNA TGTGCCAGCAGCTCTACCACCCCGGGGGGGACCTACGAGCAGTACTTC.